This TCR beta chain is drawn from a study of blood T cell repertoires in COVID-19 (TCRdb year 2020). Some background on the complete study: The collaborator samples originated in the United States, Italy and Spain and spanned the acute and convalescent phases of COVID-19. The material from the prospective study consisted of cDNA or gDNA derived from T cells, B-cell-depleted T cells, or PBMCs. Deeply sampled blood TCRbeta repertoires from subjects exposed to, actively infected with, or recovered from COVID-19 were included in the dataset. A freely available public database, intended as a resource for researchers studying the immune response to SARS-CoV-2, is where the repertoires were released. Samples were obtained from the ongoing ImmuneRACE study (first 160 participants) and from over a thousand subjects provided by 6 global collaborators. Nearly every sample came with metadata listing a de-identified subject ID, COVID-19 status, age in years and sex. HLA class I and class II types, where available, came from metadata supplied by the sample provider rather than from assay-based typing.

The paper as a whole reports these results and caveats: How much clinical and demographic metadata was included differed by source and by participant, and the metadata was provided uncurated.

Whole blood was collected in K2EDTA tubes by collaborating institutions according to the institutions' own protocols. For TCRbeta analysis, collaborator samples were shipped as frozen whole blood, as isolated PBMCs, or as DNA extracted from either sample type. Turning to this clone: The specificity of this receptor is unknown. The input lacks base qualities; no much larger clone sits a single base away.

The immunoSEQ Assay, a bias-controlled multiplex PCR, was used to amplify TCRbeta CDR3 regions from genomic DNA. The authors' analysis ran thus. The number of nucleated cells in each sample was estimated by amplification of reference gene primers within the assay. To quantify the absolute abundance of each unique TCRbeta CDR3 rearrangement, sequence reads were collapsed and filtered. For each sample, productive Simpson clonality was calculated as the square root of Simpson's diversity index over productive rearrangements. Here the immuneACCESS table is served through TCRdb, limited to in-frame sequences with V and J called. Missing clones are a known gap in these copies; in checked studies unresolved V genes cover under half, and the rest lacks a known reason. That table supplies the V and J calls and clone size; D and trimming were determined from the DNA. The table for this sample lists approximately 99,000 clones; more than 75% of them were counted only once. The top ten clonotypes cover 20% of the sample.

CDR1 and CDR2 (MNHNS, SASEGT) derive from the germline V gene. The CDR3 starts with the cysteine, ends with the phenylalanine, and has 15 residues. CDR3 DNA only is kept here, 45 bases in frame from base 1. From V the trimming removes 0 bases and from J it removes 5 bases, while the gene matches leave 6 bases of the junction unaccounted for. Source material: peripheral blood. The clonotype was recovered from a human donor in a cohort sampled during active COVID-19. Recombination joined TRBV6-1 with TRBJ2-7; 8 nucleotides in the junction match TRBD2. The CDR3 has the sequence CASSEAWTSPHEQYF. The DNA sequence is as follows: TGTGCCAGCAGTGAAGCGTGGACTAGCCCCCACGAGCAGTACTTC.